A single sample is the source of the 14 T cell receptor beta chains below, sequenced in a study of HIV-infected children after antiretroviral therapy interruption. The sample's treatment: PENTA 11 planned treatment interruption arm or continuous ART arm. Unique molecular identifiers were included in an RNA-based 3' RACE TCR library. TCRdb itself ran the 3' RACE reads through MiXCR, one entry per CDR3 protein. The sample consists of about 40,000 distinct CDR3 sequences, about 6.5% of them appearing once. The material was CD45RA+ CD4+ T cells from PBMCs, pooled from several time points, obtained from a donor given antiretroviral therapy, either interrupted or continuous. Subset meaning: naive CD4+ CD45RA+ CD45RO- T cells. Source of these receptors: a pool of human donors with HIV.

This clonotype was found a few times. V gene TRBV28 combines with J gene TRBJ2-3; D may match TRBD1 or TRBD2 (5 bases each). Trimming cost V 3 bases and J 1 base, with 14 bases left between them. Per the germline V gene, CDR1 is MDHEN and CDR2 is SYDVKM. The length of the CDR3 is 16 residues. In nucleotides, the CDR3 is TGTGCCAGCAGTTTCCTTGGAAGGGGAGGCACAGATACGCAGTATTTT. Translation gives CASSFLGRGGTDTQYF. The variable domain in full, completed from reference TRBV28 and TRBJ2-3, reads DVKVTQSSRYLVKRTGEKVFLECVQDMDHENMFWYRQDPGLGLRLIYFSYDVKMKEKGDIPEGYSVSREKKERFSLILESASTNQTSMYLCASSFLGRGGTDTQYFGPGTRLTVL.

The rearrangement links TRBV9 to TRBJ2-1; possibly TRBD1 or TRBD2 for D (6 bases each). Germline V gene lookup returns CDR1 SGDLS and CDR2 YYNGEE. V lost 3 bases to trimming and J lost 7 bases, with 20 bases between them. The CDR3 totals 16 residues. For the CDR3, the DNA is TGTGCCAGCAGCGCCTCGCAGTTAGGGGGGACGAATGAGCAGTTCTTC. It is translated as CASSASQLGGTNEQFF.

The chain combines TRBV3-1 with TRBJ2-1, with TRBD2 matching 9 bases. This CDR3 is built from 15 residues. J lost 7 bases, V lost 1 base, and 5 bases had no gene match. The germline gives CDR1 LGHDT, CDR2 YNNKEL (reference sequence). The CDR3 coding sequence is TGTGCCAGCAGCCAAGGGTCTAGCGGGAAGAATGAGCAGTTCTTC. It codes for CASSQGSSGKNEQFF.

This clonotype was seen repeatedly, ten times or more. The chain joins TRBV20-1 to TRBJ1-6; D possibly corresponds to TRBD1 (6 bases). In germline, CDR1 is DFQATT, CDR2 SNEGSKA (reference sequence). Trimming removed 3 bases from V and 11 bases from J, with 14 bases in between. The CDR3 contains 13 residues. CDR3 in amino acids: CSARSRRGTPLHF. The CDR3 region has the DNA TGCAGTGCTAGGAGCAGGAGGGGGACACCCCTCCACTTT.

This clonotype was recorded many times. The junction and the germline gene differ at one end; a read error may be behind it. The chain recombines TRBV19 with TRBJ2-7; possibly TRBD2 for D (7 bases). CDR1 is LNHDA and CDR2 is SQIVND in the germline V gene (reference sequence). The CDR3 covers 13 residues. CDR3 region: CASSIGGAQEQYF. CDR3 nucleotide sequence: TGTGCCAGCAGTATTGGGGGGGCGCAAGAACAGTACTTC.

This clonotype was detected many times. One end of the junction varies from germline; a read error may be responsible. The chain employs TRBV10-3 and TRBJ2-1; D tentatively reads TRBD1 or TRBD2 (6 bases each). This CDR3 comprises 13 residues. CDR1 ENHRY and CDR2 SYGVKD come from the germline V gene. CDR3 sequence (DNA): TGTGCCAGCAGTGGGGGGCGGTATGCTGAGCAGTTCTTC. Translating it yields CASSGGRYAEQFF.

This clonotype was seen at least ten times. The chain has TRBV5-6 and TRBJ2-7; D gene uncertain. CDR3 length: 14 amino acids. Germline CDR1 is SGHDT and CDR2 is YYEEEE. The V end was cut by 0 bases, the J end by 9 bases, with 16 bases between. The DNA of the CDR3 is TGTGCCAGCAGCTTGGGTGGGTCGTTCGATGTGCAGTACTTC. Encoded protein: CASSLGGSFDVQYF.

This clonotype showed up many times. The CDR3 here is CATKIGQGVAGELFF. The CDR3 bases are TGTGCCACCAAGATAGGACAGGGAGTAGCCGGGGAGCTGTTTTTT. J is TRBJ2-2 and V is TRBV19; 8 bases fit TRBD1. J was trimmed by 6 bases and V by 10 bases; bases with no gene match: 13. The germline V gene has CDR1 LNHDA and CDR2 SQIVND (reference sequence). The CDR3 is 15 residues long. The full variable domain, in which reference TRBV19 and TRBJ2-2 provide the parts outside the CDR3, is DGGITQSPKYLFRKEGQNVTLSCEQNLNHDAMYWYRQDPGQGLRLIYYSQIVNDFQKGDIAEGYSVSREKKESFPLTVTSAQKNPTAFYLCATKIGQGVAGELFFGEGSRLTVL.

This clonotype was detected ten times or more. This sequence joins TRBV20-1 and TRBJ2-1; possibly TRBD1 for D (5 bases). There are 16 residues in the CDR3. V shed 5 bases and J shed 6 bases, with 23 bases lying between them. Germline V lookup: CDR1 DFQATT, CDR2 SNEGSKA (reference sequence). This CDR3 is CSALDLGRGFGNEQFF. The CDR3 DNA is TGCAGTGCTCTAGACTTGGGGCGCGGCTTTGGCAATGAGCAGTTCTTC.

This clonotype was observed many times. The rearrangement links TRBV21-1 to TRBJ2-7; the table's TRBD1 call for D was not verified on the DNA. TRBV21-1 is flagged as a pseudogene. The CDR3 has 16 amino acids. The CDR3 DNA follows: TGTGCCAGCAGCAAGCAGGGACTAGCGAGATCCTACGAGCAGTACTTC. This gives the protein CASSKQGLARSYEQYF.

This clonotype was found many times. This chain links TRBV18 with TRBJ2-7; D is possibly TRBD2 (6 bases). The CDR3 sequence is 12 residues long. V dropped 6 bases and J dropped 7 bases, with 13 bases sitting between them. Germline V gene data show CDR1 as KGHSH and CDR2 as LQKENI. CDR3: CASSPGSQEQYF. DNA of the CDR3: TGTGCCAGCTCTCCCGGGAGCCAGGAGCAGTACTTC.

This clonotype was recorded many times. The chain carries TRBV19 and TRBJ2-1, with 7 bases matching TRBD1. The CDR3 is made up of 14 amino acids. V gave up 6 bases and J gave up 4 bases; unmatched junction bases: 6. The V gene's germline CDR1 is LNHDA and CDR2 SQIVND (reference sequence). CDR3 bases: TGTGCCAGTAGACAGGGGTATCAATACAATGAGCAGTTCTTC. It yields the protein CASRQGYQYNEQFF.

This clonotype showed up many times. V usage is TRBV4-3 and J usage is TRBJ1-2; D call uncertain. Trimming shortened V by 8 bases and J by 3 bases, and 13 bases separated the two germline ends. Germline values: CDR1 LGHNA, CDR2 YSLEER. This CDR3 spans 13 amino acids. CDR3 sequence: CASGAGLDYGYTF. The CDR3 DNA reads TGCGCCAGCGGCGCGGGTCTGGACTATGGCTACACCTTC.

This clonotype was seen repeatedly, ten times or more. V usage is TRBV10-2 and J usage is TRBJ2-2, with 7 bases fitting TRBD1. Looked up from germline, CDR1 is WSHSY and CDR2 is SAAADI. With V trimmed by 2 bases and J by 4 bases, 4 bases remained unmatched. This CDR3 is built from 15 residues. This CDR3 reads CASSEDRVATGELFF. The CDR3 nucleotides are TGCGCCAGCAGTGAGGACAGGGTAGCCACCGGGGAGCTGTTTTTT.